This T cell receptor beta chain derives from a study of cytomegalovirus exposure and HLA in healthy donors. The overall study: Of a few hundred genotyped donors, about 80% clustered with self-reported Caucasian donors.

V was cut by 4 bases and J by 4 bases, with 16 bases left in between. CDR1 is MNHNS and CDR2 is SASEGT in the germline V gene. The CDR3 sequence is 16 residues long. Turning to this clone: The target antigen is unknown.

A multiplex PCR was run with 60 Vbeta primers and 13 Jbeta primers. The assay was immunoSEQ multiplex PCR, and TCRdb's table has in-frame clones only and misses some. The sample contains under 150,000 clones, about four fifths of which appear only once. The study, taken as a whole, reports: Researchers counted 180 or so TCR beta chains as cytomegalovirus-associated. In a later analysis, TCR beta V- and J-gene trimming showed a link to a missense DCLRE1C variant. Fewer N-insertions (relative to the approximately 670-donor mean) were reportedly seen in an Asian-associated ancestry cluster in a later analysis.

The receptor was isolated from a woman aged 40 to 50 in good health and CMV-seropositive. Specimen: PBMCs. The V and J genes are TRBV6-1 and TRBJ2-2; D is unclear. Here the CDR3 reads CASSVPTFESTGELFF. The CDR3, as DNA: TGTGCCAGCAGTGTCCCTACCTTCGAGAGCACCGGGGAGCTGTTTTTT.